The 30 T cell receptor beta chains below all came from one sample that was sequenced in a study of blood T cell repertoires in COVID-19. Assay used: immunoSEQ multiplex PCR; TCRdb lists only in-frame clones, some missing. The table includes fewer than 200,000 clones, about four fifths detected once. The sample was peripheral blood. All receptors come from a woman aged 80 or over with acute or convalescent COVID-19.

This clone came up once. This rearrangement joins TRBV7-9 to TRBJ2-7, with 8 bases lining up with TRBD1. The CDR3 is made up of 15 amino acids. Looked up from germline, CDR1 is SEHNR and CDR2 is FQNEAQ (reference sequence). With V trimmed by 5 bases and J by 2 bases, 8 bases remained unmatched. CDR3: CASSPLGTGTYEQYF. The CDR3 region has the DNA TGTGCCAGCAGCCCCCTGGGGACAGGTACCTACGAGCAGTACTTC.

The sample holds a few counts of this clone. This chain joins TRBV2 and TRBJ1-4, with 9 bases fitting TRBD1. The CDR3 runs 15 residues. The J segment lost 6 bases and the V segment lost 3 bases, leaving 5 bases of the junction unmatched. Germline CDR1 reads SNHLY; CDR2 reads FYNNEI. In DNA, the CDR3 is TGTGCCAGCAGTGACCCGACAGGGGGAGATGAAAAACTGTTTTTT. It yields the protein CASSDPTGGDEKLFF.

J is TRBJ2-6 and V is TRBV19; D is ambiguous. Trimming took 3 bases from V and 0 from J, leaving 6 bases between them. The CDR3 length is 15 residues. Per the germline V gene, CDR1 is LNHDA and CDR2 is SQIVND (reference sequence). The DNA of the CDR3 is TGTGCCAGTAGTATCGAGCGCTCTGGGGCCAACGTCCTGACTTTC. Translating it yields CASSIERSGANVLTF.

The genes are TRBV7-9 and TRBJ1-2, with D unclear. Germline values: CDR1 SEHNR, CDR2 FQNEAQ (reference sequence). The V gene lost 1 base and the J gene lost 6 bases, with 12 bases spanning the gap. This CDR3 contains 14 residues. The CDR3 sequence: CASSLDGFTNGYTF. DNA of the CDR3: TGTGCCAGCAGCTTAGATGGGTTTACTAATGGCTACACCTTC.

The chain carries TRBV30 and TRBJ1-2; D is perhaps TRBD1 (5 bases). With 1 base removed from V and 4 bases from J, the gap between germline ends came to 10 bases. CDR1 and CDR2 (germline): GTSNPN, SVGIG (reference sequence). This CDR3 contains 13 residues. In nucleotides, the CDR3 is TGTGCCTGGAGTGCACAGGTTCCCTATGGCTACACCTTC. Residues: CAWSAQVPYGYTF.

The chain carries TRBV24-1 and TRBJ2-5, with TRBD1 matching 9 bases. Per germline, CDR1 KGHDR and CDR2 SFDVKD. CDR3 length equals 15 residues. Trimming removed 9 bases from V and 5 bases from J; junction bases left unmatched: 12. For the CDR3, the DNA is TGTGCCACCGGGGATACACAGGGGGCTAGGGAGACCCAGTACTTC. Amino acid sequence: CATGDTQGARETQYF.

The chain uses TRBV12-3 or TRBV12-4 and TRBJ1-2, with 9 bases that match TRBD1. The trim removed 5 bases at V and 6 bases at J, leaving 4 bases unmatched. The CDR3 extends over 13 amino acids. CDR3 coding DNA: TGTGCCAGCAGTACCGGACAGGGGAATGGCTACACCTTC. As protein: CASSTGQGNGYTF.

The gene calls are TRBV7-9 and TRBJ2-5, with 9 nucleotides matching TRBD1. Germline CDR1 is SEHNR and CDR2 is FQNEAQ (reference sequence). This CDR3 comprises 16 residues. The ends lost 0 bases at V and 2 bases at J; junction bases unmatched: 4. Here the CDR3 reads CASSLATGGLQETQYF. For the CDR3, the DNA is TGTGCCAGCAGCTTAGCCACAGGGGGCTTACAAGAGACCCAGTACTTC.

This clone was counted between two and nine times. The V gene is TRBV11-2, the J gene TRBJ2-1; 7 positions match TRBD1. The germline CDR1 and CDR2 sequences are SGHAT and FQNNGV. V shed 1 base and J 8 bases; nucleotides not matched to a gene: 8. The CDR3 sequence is 15 residues long. CDR3 DNA: TGTGCCAGCAGCTTAGTACAGGGGCGCGTCGATGAGCAGTTCTTC. This sequence encodes CASSLVQGRVDEQFF.

This chain uses TRBV19 with TRBJ2-1, with unresolved D. The CDR3 loop spans 15 amino acids. Per germline, CDR1 LNHDA and CDR2 SQIVND (reference sequence). Trimming removed 5 bases from V and 2 bases from J, with 13 bases in between. CDR3 sequence: CASSAGPPAYNEQFF. As DNA, the CDR3 is TGTGCCAGTAGTGCAGGCCCCCCCGCCTACAATGAGCAGTTCTTC.

The V and J genes are TRBV6-4 and TRBJ1-2; maybe TRBD1 (6 bases). Trimming stripped 4 bases from V and 2 bases from J, with 14 bases between. The CDR3 spans 15 residues. Germline loops: CDR1 MRHNA, CDR2 SNTAGT. CDR3 sequence: CASSVLPGQNYGYTF. The CDR3 DNA reads as TGTGCCAGCAGTGTATTACCGGGACAAAACTATGGCTACACCTTC.

The gene calls are TRBV2 and TRBJ1-3; D is possibly TRBD1 (5 bases). CDR3 length equals 15 residues. V was shortened by 6 bases and J by 1 base, with 13 bases between the two germline ends. Germline CDR1 and CDR2: SNHLY and FYNNEI. The CDR3: CASSLYRQSGNTIYF. The CDR3 DNA is TGTGCCAGCAGCCTTTACAGGCAATCTGGAAACACCATATATTTT.

J is TRBJ2-3 and V is TRBV7-8; D unclear. The germline V gene encodes CDR1 SGHVS and CDR2 FQNEAQ. This CDR3 contains 13 residues. Trimming removed 5 bases from V and 6 bases from J, with 12 bases in between. CDR3 sequence reads: CASSRLLQDTQYF. The CDR3 nucleotides read TGTGCCAGCAGCCGACTCCTTCAGGATACGCAGTATTTT.

The chain combines TRBV11-3 with TRBJ2-2; TRBD1 matches at 8 bases. The V gene's germline CDR1 is SGHNT and CDR2 YENEEA. The CDR3 consists of 14 residues. Germline trimming cut 5 bases from V and 6 bases from J; bases unmatched to any gene: 5. The CDR3 nucleotides read TGTGCCAGCAGCCTCCAGGGGGCGGCCGGGGAGCTGTTTTTT. Encoded protein: CASSLQGAAGELFF.

V gene TRBV19 combines with J gene TRBJ2-3, with 9 bases that match TRBD1. This CDR3 spans 15 amino acids. In germline, CDR1 is LNHDA, CDR2 SQIVND (reference sequence). V lost 6 bases and J lost 5; bases outside the gene matches: 9. CDR3 sequence: CASRETGGGGDTQYF. CDR3 DNA: TGTGCCAGTAGAGAGACAGGGGGAGGGGGAGATACGCAGTATTTT.

The chain has TRBV12-1 and TRBJ2-7; TRBD1, as called in the table, went unchecked against the DNA. TRBV12-1 is an annotated pseudogene. CDR3 length: 13 residues. The CDR3 protein is CASSTRHLHEQYF. The CDR3 region has the DNA TGTGCCAGCAGCACAAGACATCTACACGAGCAGTACTTC.

A word on this clone: The junction departs from the called germline gene at one end, perhaps through a read error. The V and J genes are TRBV29-1 and TRBJ2-1; 9 nucleotides line up with TRBD1. The CDR3 totals 14 residues. Germline V CDR1 and CDR2: SQVTM, ANQGSEA. CDR3 DNA sequence: TGCAGCGTAGGACGGACAGGGGTAATTGGTTCGGTGGTCTTC. Translated, it gives CSVGRTGVIGSVVF.

V is TRBV10-3 and J is TRBJ2-1; the match to TRBD2 covers 14 bases. Per the germline V gene, CDR1 is ENHRY and CDR2 is SYGVKD. CDR3 length: 16 amino acids. The V and J ends lost 3 bases and 6 bases, in that order; junction bases with no gene match: 4. The CDR3 DNA follows: TGTGCCATCAGTGATTGGGGGACTAGCGGGAGCAATGAGCAGTTCTTC. This codes for CAISDWGTSGSNEQFF.

The J gene is TRBJ2-3, the V gene TRBV5-1, with 7 nucleotides matching TRBD2. Germline CDR1 is SGHRS and CDR2 is YFSETQ. Trimming removed 0 bases from V and 6 bases from J; junction bases left unmatched: 4. The CDR3 spans 14 residues. For the CDR3, the DNA is TGCGCCAGCAGCTTGGGACTAGCCTCTGATACGCAGTATTTT. Translating it yields CASSLGLASDTQYF.

A few counts support this clone. The V gene is TRBV2, the J gene TRBJ1-5; 9 bases map to TRBD1. With V trimmed by 0 bases and J by 2 bases, 11 bases remained unmatched. The CDR3 consists of 19 residues. Germline CDR1 SNHLY, CDR2 FYNNEI. CDR3 sequence: CASSEALHGTGRRNQPQHF. The DNA for the CDR3 is TGTGCCAGCAGTGAAGCGCTTCATGGGACAGGGAGGCGCAATCAGCCCCAGCATTTT.

Only one count was recorded for this clone. The chain carries TRBV25-1 and TRBJ1-2; 9 bases fit TRBD1. The germline gives CDR1 MGHDK, CDR2 SYGVNS. The V gene end was trimmed by 5 bases and the J gene end by 2 bases; junction bases not matched to a gene: 3. The CDR3 loop spans 14 amino acids. The CDR3 sequence is CASSTGTGNYGYTF. CDR3 nucleotides: TGTGCCAGCAGTACTGGGACAGGGAACTATGGCTACACCTTC.

CDR3 DNA sequence: TGTGCCAGCACTTGGGGAGGGCCATCGGCGTCCGGGGAGCTGTTTTTT. It translates to CASTWGGPSASGELFF. The chain recombines TRBV13 with TRBJ2-2; 7 bases fit TRBD2. In germline, CDR1 is PRHDT, CDR2 FYEKMQ (reference sequence). Trimming at V came to 7 bases and at J to 6 bases, leaving 14 bases not matched to a gene. The CDR3 is 16 amino acids. The full variable domain, rest sourced from reference TRBV13 and TRBJ2-2, is AAGVIQSPRHLIKEKRETATLKCYPIPRHDTVYWYQQGPGQDPQFLISFYEKMQSDKGSIPDRFSAQQFSDYHSELNMSSLELGDSALYFCASTWGGPSASGELFFGEGSRLTVL.

The rearrangement joins TRBV5-6 to TRBJ1-2, with D perhaps TRBD1 (5 bases). Germline values: CDR1 SGHDT, CDR2 YYEEEE. Trimming cost V 0 bases and J 4 bases, with 13 bases left between them. This CDR3 contains 15 residues. In nucleotides, the CDR3 is TGTGCCAGCAGCTTGGAGGCAGGGATCGGCTATGGCTACACCTTC. Protein sequence: CASSLEAGIGYGYTF.

The chain employs TRBV11-2 and TRBJ2-5, with 9 bases lining up with TRBD2. The J segment lost 1 base and the V segment lost 3 bases, leaving 3 bases of the junction unmatched. From germline, CDR1 is SGHAT and CDR2 FQNNGV. This CDR3 spans 15 amino acids. CDR3 loop: CASSLAGLAQETQYF. In nucleotides, the CDR3 is TGTGCCAGCAGCTTGGCGGGACTAGCCCAAGAGACCCAGTACTTC.

The V and J genes are TRBV24-1 and TRBJ2-3; D is uncertain. The CDR3 loop spans 16 amino acids. The germline gives CDR1 KGHDR, CDR2 SFDVKD. V lost 2 bases to trimming and J lost 1 base, with 12 bases between them. The CDR3 DNA sequence: TGTGCCACCAGTGATTCCTACGCCCAGGGCACAGATACGCAGTATTTT. This translates into CATSDSYAQGTDTQYF.

The J gene is TRBJ1-2, the V gene TRBV2; the match to TRBD1 covers 9 bases. V was pared by 4 bases and J by 4 bases, with 7 bases of the junction left unmatched. Germline V lookup: CDR1 SNHLY, CDR2 FYNNEI. This CDR3 has 15 residues. This chain's CDR3 is CASSVPTGGGYGYTF. The CDR3 DNA is TGTGCCAGCAGTGTTCCGACAGGGGGTGGCTATGGCTACACCTTC.

This clone occurred once. The V call is TRBV7-2, the J call TRBJ1-5; 7 positions match TRBD1. This CDR3 spans 15 amino acids. Germline CDR1 is SGHTA and CDR2 is FQGNSA. V lost 4 bases to trimming and J lost 4 bases; unmatched junction nucleotides: 7. In DNA form, the CDR3 reads TGTGCCAGCAGCTCAGCCCCGGGACAGAATCAGCCCCAGCATTTT. It translates to CASSSAPGQNQPQHF. The complete variable domain, with remaining parts taken from reference TRBV7-2 and TRBJ1-5, reads GAGVSQSPSNKVTEKGKDVELRCDPISGHTALYWYRQSLGQGLEFLIYFQGNSAPDKSGLPSDRFSAERTGGSVSTLTIQRTQQEDSAVYLCASSSAPGQNQPQHFGDGTRLSIL.

V usage is TRBV14 and J usage is TRBJ2-3; D might be TRBD1 (5 bases). The length of the CDR3 is 17 residues. Trimming left V 2 bases short and J 1 base short, with 16 bases between. The germline V gene has CDR1 SGHDN and CDR2 FVKESK. DNA for the CDR3: TGTGCCAGCAGCCAACGTACTTTCAGGGTTGGCACAGATACGCAGTATTTT. This codes for CASSQRTFRVGTDTQYF.

The rearrangement links TRBV3-1 (or the pseudogene TRBV3-2) to TRBJ2-3; D is ambiguous. The length of the CDR3 is 15 residues. Germline V CDR1 and CDR2: LGHDT, YNNKEL (reference sequence). V was cut by 3 bases and J by 2 bases, with 12 bases left in between. The CDR3 DNA follows: TGTGCCAGCAGCCAGGAACCTGGAGACACAGATACGCAGTATTTT. Its translation is CASSQEPGDTDTQYF.

The chain links TRBV28 to TRBJ1-2; 7 bases are a match to TRBD1. Germline assignment: CDR1 MDHEN and CDR2 SYDVKM. V lost 5 bases and J lost 5; bases outside the gene matches: 2. There are 12 residues in the CDR3. CDR3 residues: CASSPDRYGYTF. DNA for the CDR3: TGTGCCAGCAGTCCGGACAGGTATGGCTACACCTTC.